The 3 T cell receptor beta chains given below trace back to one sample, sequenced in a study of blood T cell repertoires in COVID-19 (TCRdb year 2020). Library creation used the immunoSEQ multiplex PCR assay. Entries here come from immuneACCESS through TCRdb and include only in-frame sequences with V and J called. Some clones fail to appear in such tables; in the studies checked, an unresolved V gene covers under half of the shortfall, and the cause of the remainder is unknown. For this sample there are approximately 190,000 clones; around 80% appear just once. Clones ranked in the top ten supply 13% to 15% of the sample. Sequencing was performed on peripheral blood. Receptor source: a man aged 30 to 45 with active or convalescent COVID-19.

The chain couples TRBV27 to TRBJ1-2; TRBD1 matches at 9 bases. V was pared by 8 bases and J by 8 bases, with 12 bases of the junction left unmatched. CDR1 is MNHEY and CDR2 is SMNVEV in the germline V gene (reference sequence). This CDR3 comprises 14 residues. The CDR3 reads CASYATGTGTGYTF. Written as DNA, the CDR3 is TGTGCCAGCTACGCGACGGGGACAGGGACCGGCTACACCTTC.

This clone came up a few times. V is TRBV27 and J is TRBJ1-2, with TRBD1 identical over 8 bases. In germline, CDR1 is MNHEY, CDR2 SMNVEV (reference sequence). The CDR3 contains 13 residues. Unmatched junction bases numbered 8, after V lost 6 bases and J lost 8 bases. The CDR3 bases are TGTGCCAGCAGCCCGACAGGGGCGGGCGGCTACACCTTC. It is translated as CASSPTGAGGYTF.

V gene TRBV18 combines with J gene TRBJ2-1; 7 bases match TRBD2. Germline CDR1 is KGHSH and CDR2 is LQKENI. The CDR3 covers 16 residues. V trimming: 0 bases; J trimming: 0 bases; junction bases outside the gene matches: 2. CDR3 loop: CASSPPGGFSYNEQFF. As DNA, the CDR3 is TGTGCCAGCTCACCACCCGGGGGGTTCTCCTACAATGAGCAGTTCTTC.